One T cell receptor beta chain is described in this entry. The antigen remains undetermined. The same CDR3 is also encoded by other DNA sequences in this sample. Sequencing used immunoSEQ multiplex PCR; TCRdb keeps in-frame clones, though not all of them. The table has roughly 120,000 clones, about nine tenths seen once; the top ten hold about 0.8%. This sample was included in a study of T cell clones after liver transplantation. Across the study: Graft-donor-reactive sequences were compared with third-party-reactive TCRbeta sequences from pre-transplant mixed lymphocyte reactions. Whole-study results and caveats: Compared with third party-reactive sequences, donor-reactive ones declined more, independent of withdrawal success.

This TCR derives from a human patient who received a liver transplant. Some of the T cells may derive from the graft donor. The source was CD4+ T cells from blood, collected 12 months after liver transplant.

CDR3: CASSLGTSNYGYTF. Written as DNA, the CDR3 is TGTGCCAGCAGCTTAGGGACAAGTAACTATGGCTACACCTTC. The V call is TRBV13, the J call TRBJ1-2; unclear D gene. The CDR3 is made up of 14 amino acids. Trimming stripped 0 bases from V and 1 base from J, with 6 bases between. Per the germline V gene, CDR1 is PRHDT and CDR2 is FYEKMQ (reference sequence).